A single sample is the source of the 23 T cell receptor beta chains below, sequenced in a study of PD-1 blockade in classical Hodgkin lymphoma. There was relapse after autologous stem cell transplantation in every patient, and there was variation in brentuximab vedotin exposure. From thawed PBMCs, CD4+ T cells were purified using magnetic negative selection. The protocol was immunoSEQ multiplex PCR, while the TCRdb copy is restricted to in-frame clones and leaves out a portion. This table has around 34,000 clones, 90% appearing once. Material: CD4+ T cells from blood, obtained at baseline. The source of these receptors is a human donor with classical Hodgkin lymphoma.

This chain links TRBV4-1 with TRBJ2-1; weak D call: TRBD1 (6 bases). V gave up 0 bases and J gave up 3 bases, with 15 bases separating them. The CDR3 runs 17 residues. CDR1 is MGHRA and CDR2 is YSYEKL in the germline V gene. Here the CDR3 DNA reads TGCGCCAGCAGCCAAGAACCTACAGGGCCCGTCTACAATGAGCAGTTCTTC. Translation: CASSQEPTGPVYNEQFF.

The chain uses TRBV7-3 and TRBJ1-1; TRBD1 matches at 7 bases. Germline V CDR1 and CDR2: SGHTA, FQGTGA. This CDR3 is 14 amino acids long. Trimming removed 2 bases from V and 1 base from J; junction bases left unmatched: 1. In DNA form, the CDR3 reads TGTGCCAGCAGCTTACAGGGGGAGAACACTGAAGCTTTCTTT. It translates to CASSLQGENTEAFF.

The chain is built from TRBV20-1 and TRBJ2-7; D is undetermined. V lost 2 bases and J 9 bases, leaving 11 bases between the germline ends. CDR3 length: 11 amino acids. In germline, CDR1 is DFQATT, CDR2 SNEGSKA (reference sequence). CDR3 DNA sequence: TGCAGTGCTAGAATTGATTCCTCGCAGTACTTC. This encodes CSARIDSSQYF.

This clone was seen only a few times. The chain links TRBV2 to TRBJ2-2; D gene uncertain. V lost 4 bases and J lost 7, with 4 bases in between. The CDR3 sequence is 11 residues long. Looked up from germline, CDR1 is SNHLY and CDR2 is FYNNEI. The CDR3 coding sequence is TGTGCCAGCAGTGTGTACGGGGAGCTGTTTTTT. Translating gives CASSVYGELFF.

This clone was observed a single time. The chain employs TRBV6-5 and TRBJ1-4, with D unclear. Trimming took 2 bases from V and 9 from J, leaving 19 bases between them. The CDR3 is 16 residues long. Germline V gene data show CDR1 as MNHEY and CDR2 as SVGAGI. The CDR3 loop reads CASSYTPAGRLQKLFF. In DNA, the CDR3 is TGTGCCAGCAGTTACACGCCGGCCGGCCGTCTCCAAAAACTGTTTTTT.

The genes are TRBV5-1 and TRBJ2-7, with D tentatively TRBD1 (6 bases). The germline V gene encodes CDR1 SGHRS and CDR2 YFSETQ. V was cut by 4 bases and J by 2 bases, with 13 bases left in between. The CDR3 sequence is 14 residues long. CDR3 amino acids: CASSGLGHTYEQYF. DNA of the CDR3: TGCGCCAGCAGCGGACTGGGACACACCTACGAGCAGTACTTC.

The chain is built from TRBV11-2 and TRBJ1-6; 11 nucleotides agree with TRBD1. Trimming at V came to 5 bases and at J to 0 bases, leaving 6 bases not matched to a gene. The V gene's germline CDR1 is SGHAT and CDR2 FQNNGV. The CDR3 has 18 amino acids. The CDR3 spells CASSIRTGGSSYNSPLHF. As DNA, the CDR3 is TGTGCCAGCAGCATAAGGACAGGGGGCAGCTCCTATAATTCACCCCTCCACTTT.

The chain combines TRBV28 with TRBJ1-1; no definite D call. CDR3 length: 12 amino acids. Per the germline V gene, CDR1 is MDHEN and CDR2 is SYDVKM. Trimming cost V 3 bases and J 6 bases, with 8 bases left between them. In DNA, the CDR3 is TGTGCCAGCAGTTTGTCCGGGGCTGAAGCTTTCTTT. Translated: CASSLSGAEAFF.

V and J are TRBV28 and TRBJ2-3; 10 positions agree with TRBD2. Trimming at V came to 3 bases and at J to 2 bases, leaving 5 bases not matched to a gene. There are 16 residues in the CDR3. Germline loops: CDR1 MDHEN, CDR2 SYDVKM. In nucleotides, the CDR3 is TGTGCCAGCAGTTTTCCTAGCGGGGGAAACACAGATACGCAGTATTTT. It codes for CASSFPSGGNTDTQYF.

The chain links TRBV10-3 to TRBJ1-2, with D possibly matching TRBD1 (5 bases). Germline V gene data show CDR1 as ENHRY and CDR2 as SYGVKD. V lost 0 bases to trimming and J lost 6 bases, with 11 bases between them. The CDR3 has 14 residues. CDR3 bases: TGTGCCATCAGTGAGTCGGGGCTGGGGAATGGCTACACCTTC. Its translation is CAISESGLGNGYTF.

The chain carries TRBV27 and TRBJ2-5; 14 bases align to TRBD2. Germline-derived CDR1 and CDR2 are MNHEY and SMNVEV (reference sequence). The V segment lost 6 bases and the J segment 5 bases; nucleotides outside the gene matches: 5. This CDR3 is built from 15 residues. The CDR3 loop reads CASRPGTSGSETQYF. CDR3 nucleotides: TGTGCCAGCAGGCCCGGGACTAGCGGGAGTGAGACCCAGTACTTC.

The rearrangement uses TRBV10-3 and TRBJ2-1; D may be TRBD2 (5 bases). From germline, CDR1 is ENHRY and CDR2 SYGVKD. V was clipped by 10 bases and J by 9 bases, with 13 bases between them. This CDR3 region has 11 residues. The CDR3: CATSGEGEQFF. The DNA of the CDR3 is TGTGCCACCTCAGGTGAGGGTGAGCAGTTCTTC.

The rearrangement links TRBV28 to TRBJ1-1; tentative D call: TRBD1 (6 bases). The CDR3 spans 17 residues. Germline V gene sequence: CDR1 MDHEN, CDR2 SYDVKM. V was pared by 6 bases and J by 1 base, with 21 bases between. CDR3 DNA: TGTGCCAGCAGCCCATGGGTAGGACCGACAGGGAACACTGAAGCTTTCTTT. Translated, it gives CASSPWVGPTGNTEAFF.

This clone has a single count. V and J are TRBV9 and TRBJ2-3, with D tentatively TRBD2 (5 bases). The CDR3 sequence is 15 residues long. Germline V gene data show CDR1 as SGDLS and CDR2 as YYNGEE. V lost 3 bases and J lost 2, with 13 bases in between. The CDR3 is CASSAFSGPTDTQYF. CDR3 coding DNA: TGTGCCAGCAGCGCTTTCAGCGGACCCACAGATACGCAGTATTTT. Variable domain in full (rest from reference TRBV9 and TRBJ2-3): DSGVTQTPKHLITATGQRVTLRCSPRSGDLSVYWYQQSLDQGLQFLIQYYNGEERAKGNILERFSAQQFPDLHSELNLSSLELGDSALYFCASSAFSGPTDTQYFGPGTRLTVL.

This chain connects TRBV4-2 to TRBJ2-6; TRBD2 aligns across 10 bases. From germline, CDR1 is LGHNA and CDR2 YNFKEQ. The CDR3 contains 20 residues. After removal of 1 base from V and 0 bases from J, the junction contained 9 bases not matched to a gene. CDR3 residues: CASSQALQLAGNSGANVLTF. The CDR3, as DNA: TGTGCCAGCAGCCAAGCACTCCAACTAGCGGGAAACTCTGGGGCCAACGTCCTGACTTTC.

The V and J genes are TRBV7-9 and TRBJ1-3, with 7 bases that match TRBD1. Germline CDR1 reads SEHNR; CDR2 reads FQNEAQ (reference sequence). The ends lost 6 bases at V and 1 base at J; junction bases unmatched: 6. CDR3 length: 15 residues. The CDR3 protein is CASRLTGESGNTIYF. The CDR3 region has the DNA TGTGCCAGCAGGCTAACAGGGGAATCTGGAAACACCATATATTTT.

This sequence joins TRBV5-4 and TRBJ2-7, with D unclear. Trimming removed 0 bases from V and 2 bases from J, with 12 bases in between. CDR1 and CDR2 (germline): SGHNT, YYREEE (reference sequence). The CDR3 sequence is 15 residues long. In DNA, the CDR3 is TGTGCCAGCAGCTTGGGGTCTCGTGGCACCTACGAGCAGTACTTC. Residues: CASSLGSRGTYEQYF.

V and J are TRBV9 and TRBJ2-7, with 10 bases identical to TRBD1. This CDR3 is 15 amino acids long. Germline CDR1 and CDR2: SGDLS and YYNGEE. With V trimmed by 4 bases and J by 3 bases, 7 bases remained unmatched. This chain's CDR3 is CASSIGTGDYYEQYF. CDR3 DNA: TGTGCCAGCAGCATCGGGACAGGGGATTACTACGAGCAGTACTTC.

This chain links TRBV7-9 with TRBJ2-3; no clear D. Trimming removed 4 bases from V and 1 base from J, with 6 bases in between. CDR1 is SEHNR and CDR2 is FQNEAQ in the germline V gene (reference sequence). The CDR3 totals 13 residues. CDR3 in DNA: TGTGCCAGCAGCTCCGCTGGCACAGATACGCAGTATTTT. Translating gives CASSSAGTDTQYF.

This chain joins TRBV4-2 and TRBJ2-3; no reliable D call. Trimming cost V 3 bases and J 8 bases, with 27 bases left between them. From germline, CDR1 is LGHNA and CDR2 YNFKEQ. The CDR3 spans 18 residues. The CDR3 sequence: CASSQAALVASAQSTQYF. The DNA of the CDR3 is TGTGCCAGCAGCCAGGCCGCCCTAGTCGCCTCTGCGCAAAGTACGCAGTATTTT.

The CDR3 nucleotides are TGTGCCTGGAGCTTGGACAGGGTTTCCTATGGCTACACCTTC. This gives the protein CAWSLDRVSYGYTF. The chain recombines TRBV30 with TRBJ1-2; 8 bases map to TRBD1. There are 14 residues in the CDR3. The trim removed 3 bases at V and 4 bases at J, leaving 7 bases unmatched. CDR1 is GTSNPN, CDR2 SVGIG, per germline (reference sequence). Drawing the rest from reference TRBV30 and TRBJ1-2, the complete variable domain is SQTIHQWPATLVQPVGSPLSLECTVEGTSNPNLYWYRQAAGRGLQLLFYSVGIGQISSEVPQNLSASRPQDRQFILSSKKLLLSDSGFYLCAWSLDRVSYGYTFGSGTRLTVV.

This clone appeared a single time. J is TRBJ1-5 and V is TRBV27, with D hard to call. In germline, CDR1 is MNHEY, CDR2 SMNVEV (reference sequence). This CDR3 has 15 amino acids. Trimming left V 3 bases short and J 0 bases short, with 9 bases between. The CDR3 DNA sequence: TGTGCCAGCAGTTTCTGGGCGGATAGCAATCAGCCCCAGCATTTT. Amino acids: CASSFWADSNQPQHF.

CDR3 sequence reads: CASIRGDQETQYF. As DNA, the CDR3 is TGTGCCAGCATCCGAGGGGACCAAGAGACCCAGTACTTC. V gene TRBV5-6 combines with J gene TRBJ2-5; D is perhaps TRBD1 or TRBD2 (5 bases each). CDR3 length equals 13 residues. Trimming stripped 6 bases from V and 0 bases from J, with 9 bases between. CDR1 and CDR2 (germline): SGHDT, YYEEEE.